The next 32 T cell receptor beta chains were all read from a single sample in a study of blood T cell repertoires in COVID-19. Clones were read by immunoSEQ multiplex PCR, and TCRdb kept only the in-frame ones, dropping some. Of approximately 200,000 clones in the sample, approximately 81% were seen once. The sample consisted of peripheral blood. The receptor source for this set is a man aged 40-49 years with acute or convalescent COVID-19.

The chain carries TRBV28 and TRBJ1-2; D is uncertain. The germline gives CDR1 MDHEN, CDR2 SYDVKM. With 2 bases removed from V and 5 bases from J, the gap between germline ends came to 9 bases. CDR3 length: 13 residues. CDR3 region: CASSLGGDYGYTF. In DNA, the CDR3 is TGTGCCAGCAGTTTAGGAGGAGATTATGGCTACACCTTC.

The V and J genes are TRBV12-3 or TRBV12-4 and TRBJ1-2; 9 nucleotides agree with TRBD1. The V and J ends lost 1 base and 7 bases, in that order; junction bases with no gene match: 1. The CDR3 extends over 13 amino acids. The CDR3 coding sequence is TGTGCCAGCAGTTTAGACAGGGGGCTTGGCTACACCTTC. It specifies CASSLDRGLGYTF.

The chain carries TRBV7-2 and TRBJ1-1; TRBD1 might be the D (5 bases). Germline CDR1 and CDR2: SGHTA and FQGNSA. The V end was cut by 0 bases, the J end by 3 bases, with 14 bases between. The CDR3 is 16 amino acids. DNA of the CDR3: TGTGCCAGCAGCTTAGCTACGGGGGAGGGGTACACTGAAGCTTTCTTT. Its protein is CASSLATGEGYTEAFF.

The V gene is TRBV18, the J gene TRBJ1-3; possibly TRBD1 for D (5 bases). The germline V gene has CDR1 KGHSH and CDR2 LQKENI. Trimming stripped 3 bases from V and 2 bases from J, with 11 bases between. This CDR3 comprises 15 residues. CDR3 bases: TGTGCCAGCTCACCCAGGGTTGAGGCTGGAAACACCATATATTTT. It encodes CASSPRVEAGNTIYF.

The V gene is TRBV4-3, the J gene TRBJ2-3, with 7 bases lining up with TRBD2. V was pared by 0 bases and J by 4 bases, with 1 base of the junction left unmatched. The CDR3 extends over 14 amino acids. The germline gives CDR1 LGHNA, CDR2 YSLEER. The chain's CDR3 is CASSQEGGPDTQYF. The CDR3 DNA follows: TGCGCCAGCAGCCAAGAGGGAGGGCCAGATACGCAGTATTTT.

The genes are TRBV2 and TRBJ2-1; perhaps TRBD2 as D (7 bases). Germline V gene lookup returns CDR1 SNHLY and CDR2 FYNNEI. The V end was cut by 4 bases, the J end by 9 bases, with 19 bases between. This CDR3 has 15 residues. Here the CDR3 DNA reads TGTGCCAGCAGTGTTGCGCGGGGGTTGGGGGCTGAGCAGTTCTTC. Its translation: CASSVARGLGAEQFF.

A note on this clone: Other DNA variants within this sample encode the same CDR3. The chain has TRBV9 and TRBJ2-5; TRBD2 matches 8 bases. This CDR3 is built from 17 residues. Germline V gene lookup returns CDR1 SGDLS and CDR2 YYNGEE. With 0 bases clipped from V and 2 bases from J, the junction kept 9 bases outside the gene matches. Written as DNA, the CDR3 is TGTGCCAGCAGCGTAGGGGCCAGCGGGGGTATACAAGAGACCCAGTACTTC. Encoded protein: CASSVGASGGIQETQYF.

The chain links TRBV7-3 to TRBJ1-1, with D possibly matching TRBD1 (5 bases). The CDR3 is 13 amino acids. Germline CDR1 reads SGHTA; CDR2 reads FQGTGA. Deletions cut 4 bases from V and 5 bases from J, with 11 bases between. CDR3 sequence reads: CASSSNQGTEAFF. In DNA form, the CDR3 reads TGTGCCAGCAGCTCCAACCAGGGAACTGAAGCTTTCTTT.

The genes are TRBV4-1 and TRBJ1-1; weak D call: TRBD1 (5 bases). CDR3 length: 13 amino acids. CDR1 is MGHRA and CDR2 is YSYEKL in the germline V gene. Trimming cost V 4 bases and J 10 bases, with 16 bases left between them. The CDR3 DNA follows: TGCGCCAGCAGCCCCGCAGGGTCGGGGGGAGCTTTCTTT. Residues: CASSPAGSGGAFF.

The chain has TRBV28 and TRBJ1-4; the match to TRBD1 covers 7 bases. This CDR3 contains 15 residues. The V segment lost 6 bases and the J segment 5 bases; nucleotides outside the gene matches: 9. CDR1 and CDR2 (germline): MDHEN, SYDVKM. In nucleotides, the CDR3 is TGTGCCAGCAGCAGCCGGGACAGTCAGAATGAAAAACTGTTTTTT. It codes for CASSSRDSQNEKLFF.

This chain connects TRBV4-3 to TRBJ1-2, with D hard to call. CDR3 length: 15 amino acids. Per germline, CDR1 LGHNA and CDR2 YSLEER. V lost 1 base and J 6 bases, leaving 15 bases between the germline ends. The DNA for the CDR3 is TGCGCCAGCAGCCAAGTGTTGAGGGAGTTTAATGGCTACACCTTC. It is translated as CASSQVLREFNGYTF.

The chain has TRBV19 and TRBJ1-5; D remains ambiguous. CDR1 LNHDA and CDR2 SQIVND come from the germline V gene (reference sequence). V lost 1 base and J lost 0, with 10 bases in between. This CDR3 region has 16 residues. CDR3: CASSIGRGDSNQPQHF. The CDR3 DNA reads as TGTGCCAGTAGTATAGGGCGTGGAGATAGCAATCAGCCCCAGCATTTT.

The V gene is TRBV3-1 (or the pseudogene TRBV3-2), the J gene TRBJ2-3, with a weak D call TRBD2 (7 bases). The ends were cut back, 6 bases at V and 7 bases at J, with 17 bases in the middle. Looked up from germline, CDR1 is LGHDT and CDR2 is YNNKEL (reference sequence). The CDR3 totals 14 residues. CDR3 DNA: TGTGCCAGCAGGGAGGGGGGGGCGCTGTATACGCAGTATTTT. It codes for CASREGGALYTQYF.

The chain uses TRBV7-3 and TRBJ1-1; no reliable D call. The germline V gene encodes CDR1 SGHTA and CDR2 FQGTGA. This CDR3 has 13 residues. V gave up 1 base and J gave up 6 bases, with 9 bases separating them. Here the CDR3 reads CASSLISSAEAFF. DNA for the CDR3: TGTGCCAGCAGCTTAATTTCGAGCGCTGAAGCTTTCTTT. Supplemented by reference TRBV7-3 and TRBJ1-1, the full variable domain reads GAGVSQTPSNKVTEKGKYVELRCDPISGHTALYWYRQSLGQGPEFLIYFQGTGAADDSGLPNDRFFAVRPEGSVSTLKIQRTERGDSAVYLCASSLISSAEAFFGQGTRLTVV.

The rearrangement uses TRBV7-8 and TRBJ1-2; tentatively, D is TRBD1 (5 bases). The CDR3 length is 13 residues. Germline V gene lookup returns CDR1 SGHVS and CDR2 FQNEAQ. Trimming took off 5 bases at V and 3 bases at J, with 10 bases between the two ends. The CDR3 DNA follows: TGTGCCAGCAGCCAGGACATGGACTATGGCTACACCTTC. This encodes CASSQDMDYGYTF.

The chain is built from TRBV2 and TRBJ1-1; 8 nucleotides agree with TRBD1. CDR3 size: 13 residues. V gave up 8 bases and J gave up 1 base; unmatched junction bases: 3. The germline CDR1 and CDR2 sequences are SNHLY and FYNNEI. The CDR3, as DNA: TGTGCCAGCGGACAGGGACGGAACACTGAAGCTTTCTTT. Translation: CASGQGRNTEAFF.

The chain combines TRBV28 with TRBJ1-6; 10 bases are a match to TRBD1. J gave up 7 bases and V 1 base, and 7 bases lay outside the gene matches. This CDR3 spans 17 amino acids. CDR1 is MDHEN, CDR2 SYDVKM, per germline. The CDR3 spells CASSLFSGTGVNSPLHF. The CDR3 coding sequence is TGTGCCAGCAGTTTATTCTCCGGGACAGGGGTAAATTCACCCCTCCACTTT.

The sample holds one count of this clone. The chain combines TRBV7-6 with TRBJ1-1; a possible D gene is TRBD1 (6 bases). V shed 2 bases and J shed 4 bases, with 8 bases lying between them. The germline CDR1 and CDR2 sequences are SGHVS and FNYEAQ. This CDR3 is built from 13 residues. The CDR3 nucleotides are TGTGCCAGCAGCTTAAGGGGGGGCACTGAAGCTTTCTTT. It yields the protein CASSLRGGTEAFF.

This clone was detected once. The V call is TRBV2, the J call TRBJ2-7; 9 nucleotides match TRBD2. With V trimmed by 7 bases and J by 4 bases, 8 bases remained unmatched. Germline assignment: CDR1 SNHLY and CDR2 FYNNEI. The CDR3 runs 14 residues. The CDR3 loop reads CASMGGLAGYEQYF. The CDR3 nucleotides read TGTGCCAGCATGGGGGGGCTAGCGGGGTACGAGCAGTACTTC.

The chain combines TRBV20-1 with TRBJ2-5; D might be TRBD2 (5 bases). The V gene's germline CDR1 is DFQATT and CDR2 SNEGSKA (reference sequence). V was trimmed by 3 bases and J by 7 bases, leaving 18 bases between them. The CDR3 is 14 residues long. The CDR3 DNA follows: TGCAGTGCTAGTGCGGGTACGAAAGAAGGGACCCAGTACTTC. It codes for CSASAGTKEGTQYF.

This chain uses TRBV9 with TRBJ1-1, with unresolved D. The CDR3 loop spans 22 amino acids. Trimming took 0 bases from V and 0 from J, leaving 30 bases between them. Germline V CDR1 and CDR2: SGDLS, YYNGEE. CDR3 sequence (DNA): TGTGCCAGCAGCGTAGGAGGCGACCGAAGTAGGTCTGTATACCACATGAACACTGAAGCTTTCTTT. Its protein product is CASSVGGDRSRSVYHMNTEAFF.

The V and J genes are TRBV4-3 and TRBJ1-2; TRBD1 matches 10 bases. Trimming at V came to 0 bases and at J to 3 bases, leaving 10 bases not matched to a gene. The germline gives CDR1 LGHNA, CDR2 YSLEER. The CDR3 is 18 residues long. The CDR3 DNA reads as TGCGCCAGCAGCCAAGATAGGGTAGAAGGACAGGGGGACTATGGCTACACCTTC. It is translated as CASSQDRVEGQGDYGYTF.

V is TRBV2 and J is TRBJ1-1; no reliable D call. V lost 7 bases and J lost 1, with 7 bases in between. The CDR3 spans 12 residues. The germline gives CDR1 SNHLY, CDR2 FYNNEI. CDR3 protein: CASIQENTEAFF. CDR3 coding DNA: TGTGCCAGCATTCAGGAGAACACTGAAGCTTTCTTT.

This rearrangement joins TRBV19 to TRBJ2-3; 9 bases map to TRBD1. This CDR3 contains 14 residues. J gave up 5 bases and V 6 bases, and 6 bases lay outside the gene matches. CDR1 and CDR2 (germline): LNHDA, SQIVND (reference sequence). CDR3 amino acids: CASRKQGAGDTQYF. For the CDR3, the DNA is TGTGCCAGTAGGAAACAGGGGGCAGGAGATACGCAGTATTTT.

V usage is TRBV19 and J usage is TRBJ2-2; 11 bases line up with TRBD1. J gave up 9 bases and V 6 bases, and 9 bases lay outside the gene matches. CDR1 LNHDA and CDR2 SQIVND come from the germline V gene (reference sequence). CDR3 length: 15 amino acids. The CDR3 DNA follows: TGTGCCAGTAGCAGGACAGGGGGCGACGGTAGGGAGCTGTTTTTT. It translates to CASSRTGGDGRELFF.

The rearrangement links TRBV5-4 to TRBJ2-5, with a tentative D call TRBD1 (5 bases). Trimming cost V 0 bases and J 3 bases, with 9 bases left between them. Germline lookup yields CDR1 SGHNT and CDR2 YYREEE (reference sequence). The CDR3 has 14 amino acids. Here the CDR3 reads CASSLEGREETQYF. The DNA of the CDR3 is TGTGCCAGCAGCTTGGAAGGCAGGGAAGAGACCCAGTACTTC.

This rearrangement joins TRBV28 to TRBJ1-5; the match to TRBD1 covers 7 bases. CDR3 length equals 15 residues. With V trimmed by 2 bases and J by 3 bases, 4 bases remained unmatched. Germline V gene data show CDR1 as MDHEN and CDR2 as SYDVKM. In nucleotides, the CDR3 is TGTGCCAGCAGTTTACCCGGGACAGTCAATCAGCCCCAGCATTTT. Protein product: CASSLPGTVNQPQHF. Full variable domain (remainder filled in from reference TRBV28 and TRBJ1-5): DVKVTQSSRYLVKRTGEKVFLECVQDMDHENMFWYRQDPGLGLRLIYFSYDVKMKEKGDIPEGYSVSREKKERFSLILESASTNQTSMYLCASSLPGTVNQPQHFGDGTRLSIL.

This chain links TRBV10-3 with TRBJ1-1, with TRBD1 as a possible D gene (6 bases). Germline V CDR1 and CDR2: ENHRY, SYGVKD. This CDR3 spans 15 amino acids. V was clipped by 7 bases and J by 0 bases, with 15 bases between them. Here the CDR3 reads CAITPGQTMNTEAFF. CDR3 sequence (DNA): TGTGCCATCACTCCGGGACAAACTATGAACACTGAAGCTTTCTTT.

This rearrangement joins TRBV6-1 to TRBJ1-5; the D is unclear. The CDR3 sequence is 14 residues long. Germline CDR1 reads MNHNS; CDR2 reads SASEGT. The V and J ends lost 0 bases and 7 bases respectively, with 10 bases between them. The CDR3, as DNA: TGTGCCAGCAGTGAAGCGTGGTCAGGCCAGCCCCAGCATTTT. Translating gives CASSEAWSGQPQHF.

The rearrangement uses TRBV10-3 and TRBJ1-5, with D perhaps TRBD1 (6 bases). The germline V and J ends were trimmed by 2 bases and 0 bases, with 8 bases remaining between them. Germline values: CDR1 ENHRY, CDR2 SYGVKD. The CDR3 has 15 amino acids. As DNA, the CDR3 is TGTGCCATCAGTGAGACAGGGAATAGCAATCAGCCCCAGCATTTT. Amino acids: CAISETGNSNQPQHF.

J is TRBJ1-5 and V is TRBV6-4, with D uncertain. Between the trimmed V and J ends, which lost 8 bases and 1 base, there was a span of 9 bases. In germline, CDR1 is MRHNA, CDR2 SNTAGT. This CDR3 contains 13 residues. The CDR3 here is CASAAGSNQPQHF. DNA for the CDR3: TGTGCCAGCGCGGCGGGGAGCAATCAGCCCCAGCATTTT.

The gene calls are TRBV19 and TRBJ2-3; the match to TRBD2 covers 13 bases. Germline V gives CDR1 LNHDA, CDR2 SQIVND (reference sequence). The CDR3 covers 20 residues. Trimming took 6 bases from V and 5 from J; bases not matched to a gene: 20. CDR3 in DNA: TGTGCCAGTAGAACCTTCCCCGGGACTAGCGGGGACCAAAAACAAGATACGCAGTATTTT. Translated: CASRTFPGTSGDQKQDTQYF.